This entry lists 12 T cell receptor beta chains sequenced from one sample in a study of blood T cell repertoires in COVID-19. Profiled with immunoSEQ multiplex PCR; TCRdb holds only in-frame clones, not every one. Of 100,000 to 150,000 clones in the sample, 55% to 75% were seen once. What was sequenced was peripheral blood. The receptors were sampled from a woman in her seventies with acute or convalescent COVID-19.

This clone was seen only a few times. The chain joins TRBV9 to TRBJ2-1; D is uncertain. Germline loops: CDR1 SGDLS, CDR2 YYNGEE. This CDR3 region has 13 residues. The V end was cut by 2 bases, the J end by 3 bases, with 6 bases between. The CDR3 DNA reads TGTGCCAGCAGCGTCTCGGGCTACAATGAGCAGTTCTTC. Amino acids: CASSVSGYNEQFF.

This clone is a singleton in its sample. The genes are TRBV7-9 and TRBJ2-7; D uncertain. This CDR3 spans 11 amino acids. From germline, CDR1 is SEHNR and CDR2 FQNEAQ (reference sequence). Trimming left V 3 bases short and J 3 bases short, with 3 bases between. CDR3 residues: CASSFNYEQYF. The DNA for the CDR3 is TGTGCCAGCAGCTTCAACTACGAGCAGTACTTC.

The chain couples TRBV5-5 to TRBJ1-4, with 11 bases matching TRBD1. The CDR3 has 15 amino acids. V lost 3 bases and J lost 8; bases outside the gene matches: 6. Germline V gives CDR1 SGHKS, CDR2 YYEKEE (reference sequence). CDR3 amino acids: CASSYLGTGGEKLFF. Written as DNA, the CDR3 is TGTGCCAGCAGCTACCTGGGGACAGGGGGGGAAAAACTGTTTTTT.

CDR3 bases: TGTGCCAGTAGTCCGCTAGCGGGAGGCGGAGCAGATACGCAGTATTTT. As protein: CASSPLAGGGADTQYF. The chain uses TRBV19 and TRBJ2-3; 11 bases are a match to TRBD2. The J segment lost 4 bases and the V segment lost 5 bases, leaving 8 bases of the junction unmatched. There are 16 residues in the CDR3. From germline, CDR1 is LNHDA and CDR2 SQIVND (reference sequence).

The chain links TRBV9 to TRBJ1-2, with 7 bases identical to TRBD1. The CDR3 runs 13 residues. J was trimmed by 8 bases and V by 4 bases; bases with no gene match: 8. Germline V gives CDR1 SGDLS, CDR2 YYNGEE. CDR3 nucleotide sequence: TGTGCCAGCAGCCCCCCGACAGGGTGGGGCTACACCTTC. It codes for CASSPPTGWGYTF. The full variable domain, its missing parts supplied by reference TRBV9 and TRBJ1-2, is DSGVTQTPKHLITATGQRVTLRCSPRSGDLSVYWYQQSLDQGLQFLIQYYNGEERAKGNILERFSAQQFPDLHSELNLSSLELGDSALYFCASSPPTGWGYTFGSGTRLTVV.

The V gene is TRBV5-1, the J gene TRBJ2-1, with 11 bases that match TRBD1. The CDR3 is 15 amino acids. V was pared by 3 bases and J by 3 bases, with 2 bases of the junction left unmatched. The germline V gene has CDR1 SGHRS and CDR2 YFSETQ. As DNA, the CDR3 is TGCGCCAGCAGCTCCGGGACAGGGGGCTACAATGAGCAGTTCTTC. It is translated as CASSSGTGGYNEQFF.

V usage is TRBV7-9 and J usage is TRBJ2-7; 9 bases agree with TRBD2. With 5 bases clipped from V and 3 bases from J, the junction kept 11 bases outside the gene matches. The germline V gene has CDR1 SEHNR and CDR2 FQNEAQ (reference sequence). CDR3 length equals 16 residues. The CDR3 spells CASSQRGLANFYEQYF. The CDR3 DNA reads TGTGCCAGCAGCCAGCGCGGACTAGCGAATTTCTACGAGCAGTACTTC.

The V gene is TRBV29-1, the J gene TRBJ2-3; a weak D match, TRBD2 (6 bases). The CDR3 sequence is 12 residues long. V lost 0 bases and J 11 bases, leaving 12 bases between the germline ends. Germline V gene data show CDR1 as SQVTM and CDR2 as ANQGSEA. The chain's CDR3 is CSVEEITSLQYF. The CDR3 nucleotides read TGCAGCGTTGAAGAAATCACTAGCTTGCAGTATTTT.

The chain combines TRBV7-2 with TRBJ2-4; D might be TRBD2 (6 bases). The CDR3 is made up of 19 amino acids. Germline lookup yields CDR1 SGHTA and CDR2 FQGNSA. Trimming took off 5 bases at V and 0 bases at J, with 23 bases between the two ends. CDR3 sequence reads: CASSKGPTRGLLAKNIQYF. In DNA form, the CDR3 reads TGTGCCAGCAGCAAAGGGCCGACTAGGGGACTCCTAGCCAAAAACATTCAGTACTTC.

This clone appeared a few times. The J gene is TRBJ1-3, the V gene TRBV3-1 (or the pseudogene TRBV3-2); weak D call: TRBD1 (5 bases). The length of the CDR3 is 15 residues. Germline V gene sequence: CDR1 LGHDT, CDR2 YNNKEL (reference sequence). Trimming left V 4 bases short and J 3 bases short, with 13 bases between. The CDR3 loop reads CASSRSGISGNTIYF. Here the CDR3 DNA reads TGTGCCAGCAGCCGGTCAGGGATAAGTGGAAACACCATATATTTT.

This clone was seen many times. The V and J genes are TRBV29-1 and TRBJ2-1; 10 nucleotides match TRBD2. The CDR3 runs 13 residues. V gave up 7 bases and J gave up 6 bases; unmatched junction bases: 6. The germline V gene encodes CDR1 SQVTM and CDR2 ANQGSEA. In nucleotides, the CDR3 is TGCAGCGGGAGACTAGCGGGTCCCAATGAGCAGTTCTTC. Protein: CSGRLAGPNEQFF.

The chain joins TRBV21-1 to TRBJ2-2; the DNA was not used to check the table's D call, TRBD2. TRBV21-1 is marked as a pseudogene. This CDR3 region has 17 residues. The CDR3 here is CASSGVRLAGPTGELFF. The DNA for the CDR3 is TGTGCCAGCAGCGGGGTTAGGCTAGCGGGACCCACCGGGGAGCTGTTTTTT.